This T cell receptor (beta chain) was found in a study of identical twins (dated by TCRdb to 2016 to 2017). Notes on the research overall: The study deep-sequenced TCR alpha and beta repertoires from monozygotic twins, unrelated adults of various ages and cord blood to test whether fetal clonotypes persist. To rule out contamination, the twin experiments were replicated at different times with different library preparation protocols.

Receptors were amplified or captured by 5' RACE. Sequencing was performed on an Illumina HiSeq 2000. A universal primer binding site was added through template switching, and the final cDNA carried a unique molecular identifier so that TCR cDNA molecules could be counted accurately. First-strand cDNA for TCR alpha and beta chains was synthesized from specific primers in the conserved constant-segment region. Each cDNA library was double barcoded, with a SMART-Mk sample barcode plus Illumina barcodes, to control for contamination. Two successive PCR steps introduced TruSeq adapter sequences along with Illumina sample barcodes. The TCR alpha and beta cDNA libraries were sequenced on the Illumina HiSeq platform using custom primers. The authors' pipeline ran thus. MiGEC processed the raw reads to extract unique molecular identifiers, while MiXCR was used to determine the CDR3 positions. For each individual, recombination models were inferred using an EM algorithm with the repgenHMM and IGoR tools. Shared clonotype analysis was performed with the tcR package in R, normalizing sharing by the product of cloneset sizes. Out-of-frame nonproductive sequences were analyzed to study raw recombination free of thymic and clonal selection effects. The raw public reads went through TCRdb reprocessing: fastp at Q25, MiXCR clone calling, in-frame beta chains kept. Rows with a matching CDR3 protein are joined into one entry that keeps the most common DNA and genes. The V and J calls and clone size are TCRdb's, not the authors'. In all, the sample holds approximately 1.8 million distinct CDR3 sequences, and more than 30% of those were seen once. The top ten hold roughly 0.3% of the sample.

What the study reported, not specific to this receptor: Because the same donors could not be followed over many years, conclusions were based on cross-sectional statistical analysis. In monozygotic twins, out-of-frame TCR alpha sharing was systematically underestimated by recombination models, although the models agreed with sharing between unrelated individuals. Out-of-frame TCR alpha sequences shared between twins showed an excess of low generation-probability sequences compared with coincidental sharing between unrelated individuals. A weaker excess of twin sharing was found in beta out-of-frame sequences because the signal-to-noise ratio was lowered by fewer shared sequences. Zero-insertion analyses could be partly confounded by invariant T cells such as MAIT and iNKT, though diverse VJ usage argued against such confounding for most clonotypes. Fewer insertions were carried by abundant cord blood beta clonotypes, a similar but weaker trend appeared in young adult naive repertoires, and no such trend appeared in memory repertoires.

The CDR3, cysteine through phenylalanine, is 17 amino acids long. Of all the DNA, just the CDR3 is kept, 51 bases in frame from base 1. CDR1 SSHAT and CDR2 FNYEAQ are derived from the germline V gene (reference sequence). This clonotype was detected only a few times. Its cognate antigen has yet to be identified. Sequence at one end of the junction differs from germline and may be a read error. Every donor was a healthy Caucasian. This chain is built from TRBV7-7 and TRBJ2-1; the D gene assignment is ambiguous. This sequence was found in a newborn girl in good health. Material for sequencing was cord blood. The CDR3 reads CASSLVVAPSSYNEQFF. At the DNA level, the sequence is TGTGCTAGCAGCTTAGTTGTAGCCCCTAGCTCCTACAATGAGCAGTTCTTC.